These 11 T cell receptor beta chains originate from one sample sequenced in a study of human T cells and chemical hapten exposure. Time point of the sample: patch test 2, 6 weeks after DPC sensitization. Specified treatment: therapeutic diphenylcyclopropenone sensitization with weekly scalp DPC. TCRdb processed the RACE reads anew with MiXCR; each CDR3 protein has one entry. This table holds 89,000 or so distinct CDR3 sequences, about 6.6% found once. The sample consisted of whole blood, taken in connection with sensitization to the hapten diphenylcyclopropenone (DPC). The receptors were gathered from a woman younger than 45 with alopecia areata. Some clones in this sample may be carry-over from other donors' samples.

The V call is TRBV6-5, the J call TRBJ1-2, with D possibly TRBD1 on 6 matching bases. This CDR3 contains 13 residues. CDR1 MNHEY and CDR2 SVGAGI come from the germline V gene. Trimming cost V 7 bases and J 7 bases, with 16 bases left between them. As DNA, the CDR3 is TGTGCCAGCAACCCCACAGGGAGGGTTGGCTACACCTTC. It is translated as CASNPTGRVGYTF.

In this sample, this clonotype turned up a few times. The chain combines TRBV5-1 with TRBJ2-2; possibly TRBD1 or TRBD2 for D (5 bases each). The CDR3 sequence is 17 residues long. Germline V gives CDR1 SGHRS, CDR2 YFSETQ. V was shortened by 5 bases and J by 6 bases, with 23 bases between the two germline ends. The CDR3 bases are TGCGCCAGCAGTTCCAAGACCGGGGCCCTGACCCCCGGGGAGCTGTTTTTT. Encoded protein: CASSSKTGALTPGELFF.

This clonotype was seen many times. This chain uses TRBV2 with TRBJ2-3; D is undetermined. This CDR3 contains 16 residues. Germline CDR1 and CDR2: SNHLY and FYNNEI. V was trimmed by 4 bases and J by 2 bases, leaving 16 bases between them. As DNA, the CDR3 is TGTGCCAGCAGTGGGTCTTGGGCCCCAGTCACAGATACGCAGTATTTT. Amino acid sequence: CASSGSWAPVTDTQYF.

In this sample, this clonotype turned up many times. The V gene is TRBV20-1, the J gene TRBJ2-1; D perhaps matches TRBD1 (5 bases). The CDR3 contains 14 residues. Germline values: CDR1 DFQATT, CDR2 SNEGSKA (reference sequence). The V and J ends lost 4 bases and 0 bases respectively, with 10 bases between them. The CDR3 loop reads CSAKDRNSYNEQFF. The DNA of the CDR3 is TGCAGTGCTAAAGACAGAAACTCCTACAATGAGCAGTTCTTC.

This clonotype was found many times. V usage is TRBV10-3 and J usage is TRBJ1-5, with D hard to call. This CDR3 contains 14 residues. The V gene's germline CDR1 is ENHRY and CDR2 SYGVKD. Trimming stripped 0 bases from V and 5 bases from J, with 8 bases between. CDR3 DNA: TGTGCCATCAGTGAGTCTGGGCCTTATCAGCCCCAGCATTTT. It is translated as CAISESGPYQPQHF.

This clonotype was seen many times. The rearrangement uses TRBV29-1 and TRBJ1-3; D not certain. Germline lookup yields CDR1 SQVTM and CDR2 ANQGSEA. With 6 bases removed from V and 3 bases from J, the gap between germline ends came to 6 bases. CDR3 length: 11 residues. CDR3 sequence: CSVNSGNTIYF. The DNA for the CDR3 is TGCAGCGTGAACAGTGGAAACACCATATATTTT.

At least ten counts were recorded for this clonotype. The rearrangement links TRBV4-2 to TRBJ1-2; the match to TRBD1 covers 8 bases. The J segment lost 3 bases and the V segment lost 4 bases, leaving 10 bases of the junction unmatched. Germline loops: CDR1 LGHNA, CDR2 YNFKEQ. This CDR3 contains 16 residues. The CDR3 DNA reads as TGTGCCAGCAGCCCTCTGACAGGGGCCGATTACTATGGCTACACCTTC. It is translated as CASSPLTGADYYGYTF.

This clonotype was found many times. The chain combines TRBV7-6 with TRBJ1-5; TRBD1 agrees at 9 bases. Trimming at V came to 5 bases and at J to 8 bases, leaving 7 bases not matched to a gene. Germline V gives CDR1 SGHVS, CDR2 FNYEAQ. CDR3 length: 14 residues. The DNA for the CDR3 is TGTGCCAGCAGCCAAGTGGACAGGGGAGAGCCCCAGCATTTT. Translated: CASSQVDRGEPQHF.

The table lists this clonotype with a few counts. Written as DNA, the CDR3 is TGCAGCGTTGTGGCGGGGGCTGGGGCCAACGTCCTGACTTTC. It specifies CSVVAGAGANVLTF. The genes are TRBV29-1 and TRBJ2-6; 7 positions match TRBD2. Unmatched junction bases numbered 2, after V lost 4 bases and J lost 2 bases. The CDR3 is 14 residues long. CDR1 is SQVTM, CDR2 ANQGSEA, per germline.

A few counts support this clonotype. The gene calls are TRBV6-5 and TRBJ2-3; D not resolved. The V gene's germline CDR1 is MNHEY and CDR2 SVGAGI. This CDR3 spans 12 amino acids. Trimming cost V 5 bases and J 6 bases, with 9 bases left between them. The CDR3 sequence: CASSNLQDTQYF. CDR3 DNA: TGTGCCAGCAGTAACCTTCAGGATACGCAGTATTTT.

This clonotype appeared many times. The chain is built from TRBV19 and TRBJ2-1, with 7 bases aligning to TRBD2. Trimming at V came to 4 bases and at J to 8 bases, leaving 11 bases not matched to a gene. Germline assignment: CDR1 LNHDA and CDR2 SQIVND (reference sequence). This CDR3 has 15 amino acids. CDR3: CASSKAGVPTDEQFF. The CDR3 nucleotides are TGTGCCAGTAGTAAGGCGGGGGTCCCCACGGATGAGCAGTTCTTC. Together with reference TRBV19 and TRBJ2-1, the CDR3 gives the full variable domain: DGGITQSPKYLFRKEGQNVTLSCEQNLNHDAMYWYRQDPGQGLRLIYYSQIVNDFQKGDIAEGYSVSREKKESFPLTVTSAQKNPTAFYLCASSKAGVPTDEQFFGPGTRLTVL.